These 20 T cell receptor beta chains originate from one sample sequenced in a study of OX40 agonist ivuxolimab in advanced cancers. Clones were sequenced by immunoSEQ multiplex PCR, and TCRdb holds only the in-frame ones, with some missing. Among tens of thousands of clones, 92% were seen once, and the ten largest hold roughly an eighth. Specimen: CD4+ or CD8+ T cells sorted from blood, collected in a trial of the OX40 agonist ivuxolimab. The receptors were gathered from an adult with an advanced solid tumor such as melanoma, head and neck, liver or kidney cancer.

The chain recombines TRBV7-9 with TRBJ2-7; D call uncertain. V lost 2 bases to trimming and J lost 5 bases, with 7 bases between them. This CDR3 has 12 amino acids. Germline CDR1 reads SEHNR; CDR2 reads FQNEAQ (reference sequence). The CDR3 sequence: CASSLKGDEQYF. CDR3 DNA: TGTGCCAGCAGCTTAAAGGGCGACGAGCAGTACTTC.

The J gene is TRBJ2-3, the V gene TRBV2; a weak D match, TRBD2 (5 bases). CDR1 is SNHLY and CDR2 is FYNNEI in the germline V gene. The CDR3 is made up of 15 amino acids. Trimming removed 1 base at V and 3 bases at J, with 11 bases between. In DNA form, the CDR3 reads TGTGCCAGCAGTGAAGTTGGAGGTAGGACAGATACGCAGTATTTT. Amino acid sequence: CASSEVGGRTDTQYF.

V usage is TRBV4-2 and J usage is TRBJ2-7; 10 bases are shared with TRBD2. V shed 4 bases and J 2 bases; nucleotides not matched to a gene: 8. The CDR3 totals 16 residues. Per the germline V gene, CDR1 is LGHNA and CDR2 is YNFKEQ. CDR3 DNA: TGTGCCAGCAGCCTGCTATTAGCGGGAGGCGCCTACGAGCAGTACTTC. Translation: CASSLLLAGGAYEQYF.

The chain employs TRBV5-1 and TRBJ1-3, with D perhaps matching TRBD1 (5 bases). This CDR3 is built from 17 residues. The germline V gene encodes CDR1 SGHRS and CDR2 YFSETQ. V lost 1 base and J 1 base, leaving 15 bases between the germline ends. CDR3 loop: CASSLSSPGTSGNTIYF. DNA of the CDR3: TGCGCCAGCAGCTTGAGTTCCCCCGGGACTTCTGGAAACACCATATATTTT.

In this sample, this clone turned up once. The chain combines TRBV7-9 with TRBJ2-7; a possible D gene is TRBD1 (5 bases). V gave up 4 bases and J gave up 7 bases, with 20 bases separating them. The CDR3 length is 15 residues. Germline V gene data show CDR1 as SEHNR and CDR2 as FQNEAQ (reference sequence). This CDR3 is CASSSTGGIIREQYF. CDR3 coding DNA: TGTGCCAGCAGCTCCACAGGCGGAATTATACGAGAGCAGTACTTC.

The chain combines TRBV9 with TRBJ1-3, with 10 bases that match TRBD1. V dropped 2 bases and J dropped 4; count of bases not matched to a gene: 18. Germline assignment: CDR1 SGDLS and CDR2 YYNGEE. The CDR3 has 20 amino acids. The CDR3 protein is CASSVDSGTGARIRGNTIYF. DNA of the CDR3: TGTGCCAGCAGCGTGGACTCCGGGACAGGGGCAAGAATTAGAGGAAACACCATATATTTT.

The J gene is TRBJ1-1, the V gene TRBV29-1; D perhaps matches TRBD1 (5 bases). V gave up 0 bases and J gave up 1 base, with 6 bases separating them. Germline V gives CDR1 SQVTM, CDR2 ANQGSEA. The CDR3 is 13 residues long. The CDR3 loop reads CSVEEGGNTEAFF. CDR3 DNA: TGCAGCGTTGAAGAGGGGGGGAACACTGAAGCTTTCTTT.

This chain links TRBV15 with TRBJ1-4; perhaps TRBD1 as D (5 bases). The CDR3 covers 15 residues. Germline values: CDR1 LNHNV, CDR2 YYDKDF (reference sequence). V lost 1 base and J 7 bases, leaving 13 bases between the germline ends. CDR3 coding DNA: TGTGCCACCAGCAGAGTCGAGGGGATGGCTGAAAAACTGTTTTTT. Its protein is CATSRVEGMAEKLFF.

This clone has a single count. This chain joins TRBV6-5 and TRBJ2-3; 7 bases are a match to TRBD2. V lost 2 bases and J lost 2; bases outside the gene matches: 7. This CDR3 contains 16 residues. CDR1 is MNHEY and CDR2 is SVGAGI in the germline V gene. CDR3 sequence reads: CASSYRAGENTDTQYF. The CDR3 DNA is TGTGCCAGCAGTTACAGGGCGGGAGAAAACACAGATACGCAGTATTTT.

The genes are TRBV10-3 and TRBJ1-1, with D unclear. With 6 bases removed from V and 1 base from J, the gap between germline ends came to 12 bases. Germline-derived CDR1 and CDR2 are ENHRY and SYGVKD. This CDR3 contains 14 residues. The CDR3 sequence is CAIRYDTENTEAFF. Here the CDR3 DNA reads TGTGCCATCAGGTACGACACGGAGAACACTGAAGCTTTCTTT.

This chain joins TRBV20-1 and TRBJ2-1; D uncertain. This CDR3 is 11 amino acids long. Germline V CDR1 and CDR2: DFQATT, SNEGSKA (reference sequence). The V end lost 6 bases, the J end lost 6 bases, and 9 bases lay between the germline ends. Here the CDR3 DNA reads TGCAGTGCCCCCTGGGGCAATGAGCAGTTCTTC. It codes for CSAPWGNEQFF.

The rearrangement uses TRBV7-6 and TRBJ1-3; D possibly corresponds to TRBD1 (5 bases). CDR1 is SGHVS, CDR2 FNYEAQ, per germline. This CDR3 comprises 16 residues. V was clipped by 1 base and J by 3 bases, with 13 bases between them. CDR3 sequence reads: CASSLGGLLGGNTIYF. CDR3 sequence (DNA): TGTGCCAGCAGCTTAGGGGGACTTCTAGGTGGAAACACCATATATTTT.

The V call is TRBV10-3, the J call TRBJ2-3; the match to TRBD2 covers 9 bases. The CDR3 runs to 13 residues. Germline assignment: CDR1 ENHRY and CDR2 SYGVKD. V trimming: 11 bases; J trimming: 3 bases; junction bases outside the gene matches: 6. CDR3 residues: CAQGGGATDTQYF. The CDR3 DNA is TGTGCCCAAGGCGGGGGGGCGACAGATACGCAGTATTTT.

The chain links TRBV29-1 to TRBJ1-2; D remains ambiguous. The germline V gene encodes CDR1 SQVTM and CDR2 ANQGSEA. CDR3 length equals 13 residues. V gave up 7 bases and J gave up 4 bases, with 16 bases separating them. This CDR3 is CSAPQPKSYGYTF. CDR3 nucleotides: TGCAGCGCCCCACAGCCGAAAAGCTATGGCTACACCTTC.

The chain recombines TRBV7-6 with TRBJ2-7; D call uncertain. The CDR3 contains 14 residues. The V and J ends lost 1 base and 1 base respectively, with 8 bases between them. Looked up from germline, CDR1 is SGHVS and CDR2 is FNYEAQ. CDR3 amino acids: CASSLGSGSYEQYF. The CDR3 DNA is TGTGCCAGCAGCTTAGGTTCGGGTTCCTACGAGCAGTACTTC.

This chain connects TRBV29-1 to TRBJ2-1; D not resolved. Trimming cost V 5 bases and J 1 base, with 9 bases left between them. Looked up from germline, CDR1 is SQVTM and CDR2 is ANQGSEA. The CDR3 length is 13 residues. Here the CDR3 reads CSVLRSSYNEQFF. The CDR3 nucleotides are TGCAGCGTTCTCCGCAGTTCCTACAATGAGCAGTTCTTC.

The rearrangement links TRBV4-1 to TRBJ2-2; D unclear. The length of the CDR3 is 17 residues. Trimming removed 0 bases at V and 1 base at J, with 12 bases between. Germline CDR1 reads MGHRA; CDR2 reads YSYEKL. The CDR3 nucleotides read TGCGCCAGCAGCCAAGATTTACCAGCAAGGAACACCGGGGAGCTGTTTTTT. It is translated as CASSQDLPARNTGELFF.

The V gene is TRBV7-3, the J gene TRBJ2-7; D tentatively reads TRBD1 or TRBD2 (5 bases each). CDR1 SGHTA and CDR2 FQGTGA come from the germline V gene. Trimming stripped 4 bases from V and 6 bases from J, with 13 bases between. The CDR3 sequence is 13 residues long. The CDR3 loop reads CASSSGPSLEQYF. DNA for the CDR3: TGTGCCAGCAGCTCGGGACCGTCGCTCGAGCAGTACTTC. The whole variable domain, remainder taken from reference TRBV7-3 and TRBJ2-7, is GAGVSQTPSNKVTEKGKYVELRCDPISGHTALYWYRQSLGQGPEFLIYFQGTGAADDSGLPNDRFFAVRPEGSVSTLKIQRTERGDSAVYLCASSSGPSLEQYFGPGTRLTVT.

J is TRBJ1-5 and V is TRBV9, with D tentatively TRBD1 (5 bases). Germline V gives CDR1 SGDLS, CDR2 YYNGEE. The CDR3 spans 13 residues. V gave up 4 bases and J gave up 9 bases, with 14 bases separating them. In DNA, the CDR3 is TGTGCCAGCAGCCTGCGGGGCGACGGGCCCCAGCATTTT. Amino acid sequence: CASSLRGDGPQHF. Based on the CDR3 plus reference TRBV9 and TRBJ1-5, the full variable domain is DSGVTQTPKHLITATGQRVTLRCSPRSGDLSVYWYQQSLDQGLQFLIQYYNGEERAKGNILERFSAQQFPDLHSELNLSSLELGDSALYFCASSLRGDGPQHFGDGTRLSIL.

This sequence joins TRBV5-1 and TRBJ2-5, with D perhaps matching TRBD1 (6 bases). V dropped 2 bases and J dropped 5 bases, with 13 bases sitting between them. CDR3 size: 14 residues. Germline assignment: CDR1 SGHRS and CDR2 YFSETQ. The CDR3, as DNA: TGCGCCAGCAGCTTCCGACAGGCAAGGGAGACCCAGTACTTC. This encodes CASSFRQARETQYF.